What follows describes a single T cell receptor (beta chain). This sample is drawn from a study of CD8 T cells in ankylosing spondylitis. The germline CDR1 and CDR2 sequences are SGHTA and FQGNSA. With 1 base clipped from V and 14 bases from J, the junction kept 15 bases outside the gene matches. CDR3 length: 15 amino acids. Each CDR3 protein gets one entry after TCRdb re-called the 5' RACE reads with MiXCR. The sample consists of about 260,000 distinct CDR3 sequences, around 20% of them appearing once. The V gene is TRBV7-2, the J gene TRBJ2-3; TRBD2 matches at 7 bases. Input material: blood, either unsorted or a sorted T cell fraction (not recorded which). This TCR was recovered from a male donor with ankylosing spondylitis or in good health (not recorded which). CDR3 nucleotides: TGTGCCAGCAGCTTAGGATCAGCGGGGAGCTTGTTAGGGTATTTT. Protein product: CASSLGSAGSLLGYF. Full variable domain (missing parts from reference TRBV7-2 and TRBJ2-3): GAGVSQSPSNKVTEKGKDVELRCDPISGHTALYWYRQSLGQGLEFLIYFQGNSAPDKSGLPSDRFSAERTGGSVSTLTIQRTQQEDSAVYLCASSLGSAGSLLGYFGPGTRLTVL.